This T cell receptor beta chain was identified during a study of T cell responses to AZD1222 COVID-19 vaccine (dated by TCRdb to the early 2020s). Describing the broader study: AZD1222 recipients whose second dose came at about 4 weeks and those whose second dose came at about 12 weeks were combined into one group, since spike-specific TCR depth and breadth did not differ between the two schedules. A total of under 250 trial participants underwent TCR sequencing, of whom roughly 210 had received two doses of AZD1222 and some 26 had received two doses of the MenACWY control vaccine. Trial participants were enrolled by age into subgroups of 18-55, 56-69 and 70-plus years, and around 150, 28 and 57 TCR-sequenced participants, respectively, were included in these subgroups.

Overall study outcomes, separate from this receptor: Participants were mostly white British, with more females than males. The authors suggested clonal diversity may have been underestimated. Spike-specific TCR breadth and depth rose significantly after two AZD1222 doses compared with day 0 and with MenACWY recipients. Because no day 14 peak-response samples were available, the repertoires could be characterized only after the peak T cell response. The whole spike protein was spanned by vaccine-associated CD4 TCRs, and dominant responses were seen in regions 160-218 and 743-854. Conclusions about previously exposed vaccinees are limited because only 6 or 7 AZD1222 recipients were SARS-CoV-2 seropositive at baseline. In the small 56-69-year group, the increase in depth fell short of significance, most likely because of low power. Reportedly, almost half of the unique spike-specific TCRs recognized epitopes lying outside the regions that are mutated in the B.1.351 and B.1.1.7 variants.

Remarks on this clone: There is no known antigen for this receptor. Base qualities are not provided; no much larger clone lies one nucleotide away.

The CDR1 and CDR2 encoded by the germline V gene are SGDLS and YYNGEE. The CDR3 starts with the cysteine, ends with the phenylalanine, and has 15 residues. The only DNA kept is the CDR3, 45 bases in frame from the first base. V gives up 0 bases and J gives up 4 bases, and the segment between their germline ends measures 13 bases. The CDR3 regions of human TCRbeta chains were analyzed by immunosequencing. The paper's processing steps were these. Repertoire TCRs were matched against a reference library of SARS-CoV-2-specific TCRs generated with the MIRA antigen-specificity platform. Breadth meant the fraction of unique TCRs that were SARS-CoV-2-associated, whereas depth meant the fraction of total T cells that were SARS-CoV-2-associated. Using the MIRA data, each spike-specific TCR was assigned both to the spike region to which the TCR was reactive and to a CD4 or CD8 class. Log10-transformed breadth and depth values were compared by one-way ANOVA with Sidak's multiple comparisons tests. TCRdb took this table from immuneACCESS and kept in-frame rearrangements with V and J called. Such tables lack part of the clones; where checked against another copy, unresolved V genes explain under half of the gap, and the rest is unexplained. V and J calls and clone size follow that table, whereas D and trimming were derived from the DNA. The sample profile shows about 88,000 clones; around 92% of them were found once. The ten largest account for about 5% of the sample.

Reading the label with the study, this specimen's time point is: baseline before first vaccination. Vaccinee samples were obtained from the UK trials COV001 and COV002, which included a single-blind randomized controlled phase 2/3 trial of AZD1222 (ChAdOx1 nCoV-19) in healthy adults. For TCRbeta chain sequencing, PBMC samples were collected from trial participants at day 0 and at day 28 after the second dose. Material: peripheral blood, obtained on day 0 of AZD1222 vaccination. The sequence was obtained from an adult in good health. The rearrangement joined TRBV9 to TRBJ2-5, with the D gene not confidently named. The CDR3 is CASSVGPLGRETQYF. The DNA sequence is given as TGTGCCAGCAGCGTAGGCCCACTCGGACGAGAGACCCAGTACTTC.